This T cell receptor (beta chain) stems from a study of monozygotic twins with inflammatory bowel disease. The study's findings and limits: The existence of one strong signal or clonotype linked to IBD lacked support. A reduction in TCRbeta diversity (inverse Simpson) was seen in IBD patients relative to healthy co-twins.

From germline, CDR1 is MNHEY and CDR2 SVGAGI. The CDR3 totals 13 residues. TCRdb re-called the 5' RACE reads; every CDR3 protein appears as one record, without DNA. The table lists approximately 330,000 distinct CDR3 sequences. As concerns this clonotype: The antigen remains unidentified.

This chain connects TRBV6-5 to TRBJ1-2. The sequence derives from a human donor with ulcerative colitis or Crohn's disease, or a healthy co-twin of an affected twin (not recorded which). The sample was blood. This CDR3 is CASSYSLLYGYTF.